This record concerns one T cell receptor (beta chain) sequence. Its antigen is unknown. MiXCR, applied by TCRdb to the reads, yields one record per CDR3 protein. The table lists fewer than 400,000 distinct CDR3 sequences, 15% to 20% of them singletons, with approximately 8% in the top ten. This specimen belongs to a study of T cell repertoires in cytomegalovirus infection. Overall study findings and caveats: There were carriers of CMV plus the relevant HLA, and cumulative public TCR beta family frequency identified them.

Trimming shortened V by 5 bases and J by 0 bases, and 11 bases separated the two germline ends. The germline CDR1 and CDR2 sequences are SGHRS and YFSETQ. CDR3 length: 15 residues. This receptor was identified in a human donor in good health (CMV status not recorded). Some clones in this sample may be carry-over from other donors' samples. The sequenced sample was PBMCs. This rearrangement joins TRBV5-1 to TRBJ1-4; D call uncertain. CDR3 protein: CASRPSLATNEKLFF. The DNA of the CDR3 is TGCGCCAGCAGACCGTCTCTCGCAACTAATGAAAAACTGTTTTTT. Full variable domain (remainder filled in from reference TRBV5-1 and TRBJ1-4): KAGVTQTPRYLIKTRGQQVTLSCSPISGHRSVSWYQQTPGQGLQFLFEYFSETQRNKGNFPGRFSGRQFSNSRSEMNVSTLELGDSALYLCASRPSLATNEKLFFGSGTQLSVL.